The T cell receptor beta chain described here comes from a study of T cell responses to AZD1222 COVID-19 vaccine. In the study overall: Second-dose schedules of about 4 or about 12 weeks were combined. Study observations and caveats: Repertoire sampling was restricted to post-peak T cell response timepoints. Donors were largely white British and mainly female; clonal diversity was possibly underestimated.

This table comes from immunoSEQ multiplex PCR, and its TCRdb copy is limited to in-frame clones, with some not included. The sample yields 95,000 to 110,000 clones, more than 85% seen once. Of note for this clone: The antigen remains unidentified.

The CDR3 is 14 amino acids. Germline CDR1 LGHDT, CDR2 YNNKEL (reference sequence). Germline trimming cut 6 bases from V and 3 bases from J; bases unmatched to any gene: 7. The material was peripheral blood, obtained on day 0 of AZD1222 vaccination. The V call is TRBV3-1 (or the pseudogene TRBV3-2), the J call TRBJ1-2; 7 bases are a match to TRBD1. This receptor was identified in an adult in good health. The CDR3 DNA is TGTGCCAGCAGTCGACAGGGATTTGACTATGGCTACACCTTC. As protein: CASSRQGFDYGYTF.